There are a few counts of the clone carrying this T cell receptor (beta chain). This entry belongs to a study of control samples from healthy donors and cancer patients. Sequencing used immunoSEQ multiplex PCR; TCRdb keeps in-frame clones, though not all of them. The sample includes approximately 59,000 clones, around 87% seen only once; the top ten take roughly 13%. Germline V lookup: CDR1 SGHKS, CDR2 YYEKEE (reference sequence). V lost 2 bases and J lost 4, with 12 bases in between. The CDR3 loop spans 14 amino acids. V and J are TRBV5-5 and TRBJ2-5; tentatively, D is TRBD1 (6 bases). The sample was PBMCs. The source is a woman aged 55-75 years with lung cancer. This CDR3 reads CASSLIGGAETQYF. CDR3 bases: TGTGCCAGCAGCTTAATAGGGGGTGCAGAGACCCAGTACTTC.